Presented here are 5 T cell receptor beta chains from one specimen sequenced in a study of shared clonotypes between healthy human individuals. The data were produced by immunoSEQ multiplex PCR, yet TCRdb's version contains in-frame clones alone and is incomplete. The data contain around 620,000 clones, about 95% of them seen just once; the ten biggest clones take up approximately 0.11%. CD45RO-negative cells were positively selected for CCR7, leaving out terminally differentiated effector memory CD45RA+ cells. Material: naive CD8+ T cells sorted from blood. Receptors were obtained from a woman aged 30 to 39 in good health.

The chain combines TRBV5-1 with TRBJ1-2; 8 bases line up with TRBD1. Trimming removed 1 base from V and 8 bases from J; junction bases left unmatched: 16. Germline CDR1 SGHRS, CDR2 YFSETQ. The length of the CDR3 is 17 residues. CDR3 nucleotide sequence: TGCGCCAGCAGCTTGTCCTTGCAACAGGGGGACTTGGGAGGCTACACCTTC. It yields the protein CASSLSLQQGDLGGYTF.

This clone came up once. The chain has TRBV27 and TRBJ2-3, with D perhaps TRBD2 (5 bases). CDR3 size: 15 residues. Trimming took off 0 bases at V and 5 bases at J, with 12 bases between the two ends. Germline CDR1 MNHEY, CDR2 SMNVEV (reference sequence). CDR3: CASSLSLGIKDTQYF. The CDR3 region has the DNA TGTGCCAGCAGTTTATCCCTCGGGATTAAAGATACGCAGTATTTT.

The chain is built from TRBV9 and TRBJ1-6; D call uncertain. Germline CDR1 reads SGDLS; CDR2 reads YYNGEE. CDR3 length: 13 residues. V was trimmed by 5 bases and J by 6 bases, leaving 9 bases between them. CDR3 sequence: CASSLASNSPLHF. The CDR3 DNA sequence: TGTGCCAGCAGTCTAGCTAGTAATTCACCCCTCCACTTT.

This chain uses TRBV2 with TRBJ2-7; D remains unclear. This CDR3 comprises 12 residues. Germline V gene data show CDR1 as SNHLY and CDR2 as FYNNEI. Between the trimmed V and J ends, which lost 8 bases and 6 bases, there was a span of 14 bases. As DNA, the CDR3 is TGTGCCAGCGAGGAGAGTTGGGGCGAGCAGTACTTC. Its protein product is CASEESWGEQYF.

The chain combines TRBV28 with TRBJ1-2; TRBD1 matches at 9 bases. The CDR3 covers 14 residues. V lost 3 bases and J lost 2; bases outside the gene matches: 1. Germline CDR1 and CDR2: MDHEN and SYDVKM. CDR3 nucleotide sequence: TGTGCCAGCAGTTTTGGGACAGGGAACTATGGCTACACCTTC. It codes for CASSFGTGNYGYTF.